This T cell receptor beta chain was documented in a study of beta chain features in type 1 diabetes. Expressed TCRB transcripts got sequenced, as all isolated RNA was reverse transcribed. Some clones are missing from TCRdb's copy, which holds only in-frame ones; the method was immunoSEQ multiplex PCR. Seen here are some 360,000 clones, about 19% observed once, and the top ten hold 0.044%. From germline, CDR1 is SGDLS and CDR2 YYNGEE. The V end was cut by 3 bases, the J end by 7 bases, with 16 bases between. This CDR3 region has 14 residues. Purity exceeding 98% was reached by all sorted populations. Study-level results: Cells with high TCR expression could be over-represented when cDNA is sequenced.

On this clone itself: Its antigen is as yet unknown.

The chain is built from TRBV9 and TRBJ1-2; maybe TRBD1 (5 bases). The source material was naive CD4+ T cells from blood. The sequence was obtained from a woman under 30 in good health. CDR3 amino acids: CASSGHGAGGGYTF. CDR3 nucleotide sequence: TGTGCCAGCAGCGGGCACGGAGCCGGGGGTGGCTACACCTTC.